This record concerns one T cell receptor (beta chain) sequence. This sample is drawn from a study of cytomegalovirus exposure and HLA in healthy donors. The PCR was carried out with 60 Vbeta primers and 13 Jbeta primers. Repertoires were generated with immunoSEQ multiplex PCR, while TCRdb's copy carries only in-frame clones and drops some. In the table there are over 55,000 clones, 65% to 75% of which are singletons. Donors counted as nominally healthy when sampled, yet unrecorded immune exposures were likely. Trimming stripped 5 bases from V and 7 bases from J, with 12 bases between. The germline V gene encodes CDR1 PRHDT and CDR2 FYEKMQ (reference sequence). The CDR3 is 13 residues long.

The sequence was obtained from a man aged 35-49 years in good health and CMV-seropositive. The gene calls are TRBV13 and TRBJ2-1, with a tentative D call TRBD1 (6 bases). The sample comprised PBMCs. The CDR3 is CASSPGVRNEQFF. CDR3 DNA sequence: TGTGCCAGCAGCCCAGGGGTGCGGAATGAGCAGTTCTTC.